Listed below are T cell receptor beta chains from one sample, sequenced in a study of molecular identifiers for immune sequencing clone quantification. MiXCR was run by TCRdb on the PCR reads, yielding one entry per CDR3 protein. The sample shows 97,000 or so distinct CDR3 sequences, approximately 24% of them seen only once. The source material was naive CD8+ T cells from blood, with Jurkat cell RNA spiked in. These receptor sequences come from a human donor in good health. Some libraries in this study had Jurkat cell RNA spiked in. The CDR3 runs from the conserved cysteine through the conserved F or W. A D gene is named only where the DNA matches it firmly. Clone size is not always given. Where it is, it says once, few, many or a class for expanded clones.

clone size: many
J gene: TRBJ2-7
D gene: NA
V gene: TRBV27
CDR3 protein: CASSLGRKGPTLGEQYF
CDR3 DNA: TGTGCCAGCAGCCTGGGCCGTAAGGGACCGACCTTGGGGGAGCAGTACTTC

clone size: many
J gene: TRBJ2-2
D gene: NA
V gene: TRBV12-5
CDR3 protein: CASGLKLTGELFF
CDR3 DNA: TGTGCTAGTGGTTTGAAGCTTACCGGGGAGCTGTTTTTT

clone size: NA
J gene: TRBJ1-4
D gene: NA
V gene: TRBV5-3
CDR3 protein: CASSWPNEKLFF
CDR3 DNA: TGTGCCAGCAGCTGGCCAAATGAAAAACTGTTTTTT

clone size: many
J gene: TRBJ2-7
D gene: NA
V gene: TRBV9
CDR3 protein: CASSVRPSSNEQYF
CDR3 DNA: TGTGCCAGCAGCGTTCGGCCCTCGAGTAACGAGCAGTACTTC

clone size: NA
J gene: TRBJ2-5
D gene: TRBD2
V gene: TRBV27
CDR3 protein: CASSLSMGTSVETQYF
CDR3 DNA: TGTGCCAGCAGTTTATCGATGGGGACTAGCGTGGAGACCCAGTACTTC

clone size: many
J gene: TRBJ2-2
D gene: NA
V gene: TRBV4-1
CDR3 protein: CASSQGPAGPNTGELFF
CDR3 DNA: TGCGCCAGCAGCCAAGGCCCAGCGGGCCCGAACACCGGGGAGCTGTTTTTT

clone size: many
J gene: TRBJ2-3
D gene: TRBD2
V gene: TRBV12-3/TRBV12-4
CDR3 protein: CASRRTSGGTDTQYF
CDR3 DNA: TGTGCCAGCAGAAGAACTAGCGGGGGCACAGATACGCAGTATTTT

clone size: NA
J gene: TRBJ2-3
D gene: TRBD2
V gene: TRBV9
CDR3 protein: CASSPSQRGIVIDTQYF
CDR3 DNA: TGTGCCAGCAGCCCGAGCCAGCGGGGGATAGTTATCGATACGCAGTATTTT

clone size: many
J gene: TRBJ2-2
D gene: NA
V gene: TRBV19
CDR3 protein: CASSMHAGELFF
CDR3 DNA: TGTGCCAGTAGTATGCATGCCGGGGAGCTGTTTTTT

clone size: many
J gene: TRBJ1-1
D gene: NA
V gene: TRBV20-1
CDR3 protein: CSPMNTEAFF
CDR3 DNA: TGCAGTCCAATGAACACTGAAGCTTTCTTT

clone size: many
J gene: TRBJ2-2
D gene: NA
V gene: TRBV29-1
CDR3 protein: CSVFRANTGELFF
CDR3 DNA: TGCAGCGTTTTTAGGGCCAACACCGGGGAGCTGTTTTTT

clone size: few
J gene: TRBJ1-2
D gene: NA
V gene: TRBV20-1
CDR3 protein: CSANVRVGYTF
CDR3 DNA: TGCAGTGCTAATGTAAGAGTCGGCTACACCTTC

clone size: many
J gene: TRBJ2-7
D gene: TRBD1
V gene: TRBV6-2/TRBV6-3
CDR3 protein: CASSSRTGGSYEQYF
CDR3 DNA: TGTGCCAGCAGTTCCCGGACAGGGGGTTCCTACGAGCAGTACTTC

clone size: NA
J gene: TRBJ2-2
D gene: TRBD1
V gene: TRBV27
CDR3 protein: CASSPRTGFGAGELFF
CDR3 DNA: TGTGCCAGCAGTCCCCGGACAGGGTTTGGAGCCGGGGAGCTGTTTTTT

clone size: many
J gene: TRBJ1-1
D gene: NA
V gene: TRBV20-1
CDR3 protein: CSARGLRPGLTPTLHTEAFF
CDR3 DNA: TGCAGTGCTAGGGGCCTCCGACCGGGACTAACCCCGACGCTACACACTGAAGCTTTCTTT

clone size: many
J gene: TRBJ2-7
D gene: TRBD1
V gene: TRBV7-9
CDR3 protein: CASSLAGQTYEQYF
CDR3 DNA: TGTGCCAGCAGCTTAGCGGGACAGACCTACGAGCAGTACTTC

clone size: once
J gene: TRBJ1-2
D gene: NA
V gene: TRBV6-2/TRBV6-3
CDR3 protein: CASSYSYSYTF
CDR3 DNA: TGTGCCAGCAGTTACAGCTATAGCTACACCTTC

clone size: many
J gene: TRBJ2-5
D gene: TRBD1
V gene: TRBV18
CDR3 protein: CASSPTTGGAGETQYF
CDR3 DNA: TGTGCCAGCTCACCTACGACAGGGGGCGCGGGAGAGACCCAGTACTTC

clone size: many
J gene: TRBJ1-1
D gene: TRBD1
V gene: TRBV4-3
CDR3 protein: CASSQDLTGGGITEAFF
CDR3 DNA: TGCGCCAGCAGCCAAGATTTGACAGGGGGGGGTATCACTGAAGCTTTCTTT

clone size: many
J gene: TRBJ2-1
D gene: TRBD1
V gene: TRBV7-6
CDR3 protein: CASSLQTGTGNEQFF
CDR3 DNA: TGTGCCAGCAGCCTCCAGACAGGGACGGGGAATGAGCAGTTCTTC

clone size: NA
J gene: TRBJ2-7
D gene: TRBD2
V gene: TRBV19
CDR3 protein: CASSIRTSDPYEQYF
CDR3 DNA: TGTGCCAGTAGTATACGGACTAGCGATCCCTACGAGCAGTACTTC

clone size: many
J gene: TRBJ2-2
D gene: NA
V gene: TRBV7-9
CDR3 protein: CASSSTVRPGELFF
CDR3 DNA: TGTGCCAGCAGCTCGACAGTGAGACCCGGGGAGCTGTTTTTT

clone size: few
J gene: TRBJ2-2
D gene: TRBD1
V gene: TRBV9
CDR3 protein: CASSPRTGDPTGELFF
CDR3 DNA: TGTGCCAGCAGCCCACGGACAGGGGACCCCACCGGGGAGCTGTTTTTT

clone size: many
J gene: TRBJ2-3
D gene: TRBD2
V gene: TRBV13
CDR3 protein: CASSYGTSGGRTDTQYF
CDR3 DNA: TGTGCCAGCAGCTATGGGACTAGCGGGGGTAGGACAGATACGCAGTATTTT

clone size: NA
J gene: TRBJ2-3
D gene: TRBD2
V gene: TRBV7-9
CDR3 protein: CASSLAKTGTSGGHKTRDTQYF
CDR3 DNA: TGTGCCAGCAGCTTAGCAAAGACCGGGACTAGCGGGGGGCACAAAACGAGGGATACGCAGTATTTT

clone size: many
J gene: TRBJ2-1
D gene: NA
V gene: TRBV6-1
CDR3 protein: CASTLGGFLPNEQFF
CDR3 DNA: TGTGCCAGCACTCTTGGGGGCTTCCTCCCCAATGAGCAGTTCTTC

clone size: NA
J gene: TRBJ2-2
D gene: NA
V gene: TRBV3-1
CDR3 protein: CASSQGGGRELFF
CDR3 DNA: TGTGCCAGCAGCCAAGGCGGAGGCAGGGAGCTGTTTTTT

clone size: many
J gene: TRBJ2-7
D gene: TRBD1
V gene: TRBV12-3/TRBV12-4
CDR3 protein: CASSPGTGDYEQYF
CDR3 DNA: TGTGCCAGCAGTCCCGGGACAGGGGATTACGAGCAGTACTTC

clone size: many
J gene: TRBJ2-7
D gene: NA
V gene: TRBV19
CDR3 protein: CASSIAGHTYEQYF
CDR3 DNA: TGTGCCAGTAGTATTGCGGGACACACCTACGAGCAGTACTTC

clone size: NA
J gene: TRBJ2-5
D gene: NA
V gene: TRBV7-9
CDR3 protein: CASSFGVPETQYF
CDR3 DNA: TGTGCCAGCAGCTTTGGGGTCCCAGAGACCCAGTACTTC

clone size: many
J gene: TRBJ2-7
D gene: NA
V gene: TRBV7-6
CDR3 protein: CASSLEGGEQYF
CDR3 DNA: TGTGCCAGCAGCCTAGAAGGCGGCGAGCAGTACTTC

clone size: few
J gene: TRBJ2-1
D gene: NA
V gene: TRBV2
CDR3 protein: CASSGLEASSYNEQFF
CDR3 DNA: TGTGCCAGCAGTGGACTAGAGGCGAGCTCCTACAATGAGCAGTTCTTC

clone size: NA
J gene: TRBJ2-1
D gene: TRBD2
V gene: TRBV9
CDR3 protein: CASSVDGRPVDEQFF
CDR3 DNA: TGTGCCAGCAGCGTAGACGGGAGGCCGGTCGATGAGCAGTTCTTC

clone size: many
J gene: TRBJ2-1
D gene: NA
V gene: TRBV11-2
CDR3 protein: CASSLDKDEQFF
CDR3 DNA: TGTGCCAGCAGCTTAGATAAGGATGAGCAGTTCTTC

clone size: NA
J gene: TRBJ2-7
D gene: NA
V gene: TRBV4-1
CDR3 protein: CASGQDDLEYEQYF
CDR3 DNA: TGCGCCAGCGGCCAAGACGATTTAGAGTACGAGCAGTACTTC

clone size: few
J gene: TRBJ2-1
D gene: NA
V gene: TRBV28
CDR3 protein: CASSLALGNEQFF
CDR3 DNA: TGTGCCAGCAGTTTGGCGCTTGGCAATGAGCAGTTCTTC

clone size: few
J gene: TRBJ2-7
D gene: TRBD1
V gene: TRBV9
CDR3 protein: CASGGTGPYEQYF
CDR3 DNA: TGTGCCAGCGGGGGGACAGGGCCGTACGAGCAGTACTTC

clone size: NA
J gene: TRBJ2-2
D gene: TRBD2
V gene: TRBV29-1
CDR3 protein: CSCAGGNTGELFF
CDR3 DNA: TGCAGCTGCGCGGGGGGAAACACCGGGGAGCTGTTTTTT

clone size: NA
J gene: TRBJ2-5
D gene: TRBD1
V gene: TRBV6-5
CDR3 protein: CASSYSLRQGAPEAQYF
CDR3 DNA: TGTGCCAGCAGTTACTCCCTGAGACAGGGGGCACCGGAGGCCCAGTACTTC

clone size: many
J gene: TRBJ1-5
D gene: NA
V gene: TRBV6-5
CDR3 protein: CASSPTADNQPQHF
CDR3 DNA: TGTGCCAGCAGTCCAACGGCGGACAATCAGCCCCAGCATTTT

clone size: many
J gene: TRBJ1-1
D gene: NA
V gene: TRBV5-6
CDR3 protein: CASSTSLNTEAFF
CDR3 DNA: TGTGCCAGCAGCACTTCGTTGAACACTGAAGCTTTCTTT

clone size: many
J gene: TRBJ1-4
D gene: NA
V gene: TRBV5-4
CDR3 protein: CASSRGVGEKLFF
CDR3 DNA: TGTGCCAGCAGCCGGGGGGTTGGGGAAAAACTGTTTTTT

clone size: many
J gene: TRBJ1-5
D gene: NA
V gene: TRBV20-1
CDR3 protein: CSARQVYSNQPQHF
CDR3 DNA: TGCAGTGCACGGCAGGTTTATAGCAATCAGCCCCAGCATTTT

clone size: many
J gene: TRBJ2-7
D gene: NA
V gene: TRBV4-2
CDR3 protein: CASSQDFGRGQYF
CDR3 DNA: TGTGCCAGCAGCCAAGATTTCGGTCGGGGGCAGTACTTC

clone size: NA
J gene: TRBJ2-7
D gene: NA
V gene: TRBV6-1
CDR3 protein: CASSMDTPGPSSYEQYF
CDR3 DNA: TGTGCCAGCAGTATGGACACTCCGGGACCGAGCTCCTACGAGCAGTACTTC

clone size: few
J gene: TRBJ2-1
D gene: NA
V gene: TRBV5-4
CDR3 protein: CASSYGTSFYEQFF
CDR3 DNA: TGTGCCAGCAGCTACGGGACTTCTTTTTATGAGCAGTTCTTC

clone size: NA
J gene: TRBJ2-1
D gene: TRBD2
V gene: TRBV13
CDR3 protein: CASSLWTSDNEQFF
CDR3 DNA: TGTGCCAGCAGCTTATGGACTAGCGACAATGAGCAGTTCTTC

clone size: NA
J gene: TRBJ2-2
D gene: TRBD2
V gene: TRBV6-5
CDR3 protein: CASRKLAGGTGELFF
CDR3 DNA: TGTGCCAGCAGGAAGCTAGCGGGAGGTACCGGGGAGCTGTTTTTT

clone size: many
J gene: TRBJ2-2
D gene: TRBD2
V gene: TRBV7-9
CDR3 protein: CASSLSPGTIGTGELFF
CDR3 DNA: TGTGCCAGCAGCTTAAGCCCCGGGACTATCGGCACCGGGGAGCTGTTTTTT